Included here is one TCR beta chain sequence, with context. This entry is derived from a study of blood T cell repertoires in COVID-19. The germline V gene has CDR1 MRHNA and CDR2 SNTAGT. Deletions cut 6 bases from V and 3 bases from J, with 17 bases between. The CDR3 spans 15 residues. Residents of 24 US areas, aged roughly 18 to 95 years, made up the participants. The assay was immunoSEQ multiplex PCR, and TCRdb's table has in-frame clones only and misses some. The data hold about 380,000 clones, with around 87% observed a single time. The source material was PBMCs or T cells enriched from blood (not recorded which). This clonotype was sampled from a man under 40 who had recovered from COVID-19. This chain joins TRBV6-4 and TRBJ1-2, with unresolved D. Here the CDR3 reads CASSPGLRSDYGYTF. DNA for the CDR3: TGTGCCAGCAGCCCCGGTCTCAGGTCTGACTATGGCTACACCTTC.